This is a list of T cell receptor beta chains from one sample in a study of early T cells in non-severe SARS-CoV-2 infection. TCRdb redid the calling of the 5' RACE reads with MiXCR, one entry per CDR3 protein. Of tens of thousands of distinct CDR3 sequences listed, over 10% were seen once; the top ten hold 4% to 5%. The sequencing sample was made of whole blood. These receptors originate from an adult who was a healthcare worker with PCR-confirmed SARS-CoV-2 infection or an uninfected control (not recorded which). CDR3s include the opening cysteine and the closing phenylalanine or tryptophan. Fields, in order: V gene, J gene, clone size, D gene, CDR3 DNA, CDR3 protein. D genes are given only for firm matches. Clone size is not always given. Where it is, it says once, few, many or a class for expanded clones.

>TRBV7-2|TRBJ2-7|.|TRBD1
TGTGCCAGCAGCCCGGGACAGTACGAGCAGTACTTC
CASSPGQYEQYF
>TRBV19|TRBJ2-7|few|.
TGTGCCAGTAGTGGTATGTTCCTAGGGGGCGAGCAGTACTTC
CASSGMFLGGEQYF
>TRBV5-6|TRBJ1-4|few|.
TGTGCCAGCAGCAGGAGGGGGACGGCTAATGAAAAACTGTTTTTT
CASSRRGTANEKLFF
>TRBV5-1|TRBJ2-3|.|.
TGCGCCAGCAGCTTGGATGCGGGACGTACGCAGTATTTT
CASSLDAGRTQYF
>TRBV9|TRBJ2-7|.|.
TGTGCCAGCAGCGTAAGTCCCACTAACGAGCAGTACTTC
CASSVSPTNEQYF
>TRBV12-3/TRBV12-4|TRBJ2-7|many|.
TGTGCCAGCAGTTTGCGAGGGACTGAGTACGAGCAGTACTTC
CASSLRGTEYEQYF
>TRBV20-1|TRBJ2-2|few|.
TGCAGTGCTGACCAAAGGACCGGGGAGCTGTTTTTT
CSADQRTGELFF
>TRBV11-3|TRBJ2-1|.|TRBD2
TGTGCCAGCAGCCCCGGGACTAGCGGGGGGCAGCAGTTCTTC
CASSPGTSGGQQFF
>TRBV6-5|TRBJ2-7|few|TRBD1
TGTGCCAGCAGTTACTCGCTCCCCGGGACAGGTACCTACGAGCAGTACTTC
CASSYSLPGTGTYEQYF
>TRBV11-3|TRBJ2-1|.|.
TGTGCCAGCAGCGGACAGGGGACCAACGGGGGGGCCAAATGGGCCTACAATGAGCAGTTCTTC
CASSGQGTNGGAKWAYNEQFF
>TRBV12-3/TRBV12-4|TRBJ1-1|.|.
TGTGCCAGTTCCGGGGGGCAGGCGGACACTGAAGCTTTCTTT
CASSGGQADTEAFF
>TRBV2|TRBJ2-7|.|.
TGTGCCAGCAGGTTTTCCGGCGAGCAGTACTTC
CASRFSGEQYF
>TRBV4-1|TRBJ2-7|.|.
TGCGCCAGCAGCCAAGATTGGGGGGTCTACGAGCAGTACTTC
CASSQDWGVYEQYF
>TRBV5-1|TRBJ1-1|.|.
TGCGCCAGCAGCTTGGAAGCCATGAACACTGAAGCTTTCTTT
CASSLEAMNTEAFF
>TRBV20-1|TRBJ2-1|many|TRBD2
TGCAGTGCTCTCCGTCTGACTAGCGGCTACAATGAGCAGTTCTTC
CSALRLTSGYNEQFF
>TRBV7-3|TRBJ2-2|.|.
TGTGCCAGCAGCCCCCCGGGGGACCCTCAAGCCGGGGAGCTGTTTTTT
CASSPPGDPQAGELFF
>TRBV5-1|TRBJ1-1|few|.
TGCGCCAGCAGCTTGGCTCGGACGAACACTGAAGCTTTCTTT
CASSLARTNTEAFF